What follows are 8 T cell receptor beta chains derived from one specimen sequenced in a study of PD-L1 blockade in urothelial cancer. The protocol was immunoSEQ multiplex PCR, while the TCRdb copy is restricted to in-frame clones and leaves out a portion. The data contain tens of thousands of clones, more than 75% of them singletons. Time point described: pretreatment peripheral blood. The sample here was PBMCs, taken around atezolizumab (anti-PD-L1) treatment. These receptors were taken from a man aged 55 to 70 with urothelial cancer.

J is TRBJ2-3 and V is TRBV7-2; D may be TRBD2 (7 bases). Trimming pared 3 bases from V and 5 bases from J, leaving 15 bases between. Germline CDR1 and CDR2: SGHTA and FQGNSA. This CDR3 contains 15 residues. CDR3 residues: CASSFLGGGIDTQYF. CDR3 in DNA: TGTGCCAGCAGCTTCTTGGGGGGGGGCATAGATACGCAGTATTTT.

The chain's CDR3 is CASSQGGVGEKLFF. CDR3 bases: TGCGCCAGCAGCCAAGGCGGGGTTGGGGAAAAACTGTTTTTT. This rearrangement joins TRBV4-3 to TRBJ1-4; D call uncertain. The V gene lost 1 base and the J gene lost 8 bases, with 11 bases spanning the gap. CDR1 is LGHNA and CDR2 is YSLEER in the germline V gene. This CDR3 is 14 amino acids long.

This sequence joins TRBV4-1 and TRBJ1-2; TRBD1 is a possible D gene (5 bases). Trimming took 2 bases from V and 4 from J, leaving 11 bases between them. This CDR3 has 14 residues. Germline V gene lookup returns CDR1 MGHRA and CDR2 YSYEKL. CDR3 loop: CASSQSSRVYGYTF. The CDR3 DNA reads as TGCGCCAGCAGCCAATCATCCAGGGTCTATGGCTACACCTTC.

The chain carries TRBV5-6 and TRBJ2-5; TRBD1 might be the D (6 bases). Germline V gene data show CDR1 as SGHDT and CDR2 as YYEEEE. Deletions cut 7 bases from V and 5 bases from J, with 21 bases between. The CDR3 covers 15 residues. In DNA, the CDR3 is TGTGCCAGCGGAACTTACCTAACAGGGCGGGAGACCCAGTACTTC. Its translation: CASGTYLTGRETQYF. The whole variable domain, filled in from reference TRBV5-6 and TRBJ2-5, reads DAGVTQSPTHLIKTRGQQVTLRCSPKSGHDTVSWYQQALGQGPQFIFQYYEEEERQRGNFPDRFSGHQFPNYSSELNVNALLLGDSALYLCASGTYLTGRETQYFGPGTRLLVL.

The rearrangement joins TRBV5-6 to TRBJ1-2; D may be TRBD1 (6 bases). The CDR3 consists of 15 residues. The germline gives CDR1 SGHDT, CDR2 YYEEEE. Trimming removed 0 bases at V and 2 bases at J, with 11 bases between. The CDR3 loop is CASSLGTVLNYGYTF. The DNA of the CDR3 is TGTGCCAGCAGCTTGGGGACAGTCCTCAACTATGGCTACACCTTC.

CDR3 region: CASSSGQKGTEAFF. The CDR3 DNA sequence: TGTGCCAGCAGCTCGGGACAGAAGGGCACTGAAGCTTTCTTT. This rearrangement joins TRBV11-3 to TRBJ1-1; 7 nucleotides line up with TRBD1. This CDR3 contains 14 residues. Germline CDR1 SGHNT, CDR2 YENEEA. Trimming at V came to 4 bases and at J to 4 bases, leaving 6 bases not matched to a gene.

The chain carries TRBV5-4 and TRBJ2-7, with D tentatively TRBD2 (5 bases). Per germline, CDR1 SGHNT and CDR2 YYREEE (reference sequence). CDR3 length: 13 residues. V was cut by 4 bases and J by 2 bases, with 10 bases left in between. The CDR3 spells CASSTSGTYEQYF. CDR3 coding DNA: TGTGCCAGCAGCACCTCCGGGACCTACGAGCAGTACTTC.

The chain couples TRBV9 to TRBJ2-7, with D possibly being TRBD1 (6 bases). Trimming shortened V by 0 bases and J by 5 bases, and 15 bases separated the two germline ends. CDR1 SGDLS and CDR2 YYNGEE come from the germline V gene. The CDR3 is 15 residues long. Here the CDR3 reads CASSVAHREIDEQYF. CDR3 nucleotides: TGTGCCAGCAGCGTAGCCCACAGGGAGATCGACGAGCAGTACTTC. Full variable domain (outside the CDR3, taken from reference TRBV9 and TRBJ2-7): DSGVTQTPKHLITATGQRVTLRCSPRSGDLSVYWYQQSLDQGLQFLIQYYNGEERAKGNILERFSAQQFPDLHSELNLSSLELGDSALYFCASSVAHREIDEQYFGPGTRLTVT.